A selection of T cell receptor beta chains follows, all from one sample in a study of blood T cell repertoires in COVID-19. Measured with immunoSEQ multiplex PCR; TCRdb has only the in-frame clones, and not every one. The table has approximately 350,000 clones, around 80% seen once. Sequences were obtained from peripheral blood. Receptor source: a man aged 30 to 45 with active or convalescent COVID-19. Each CDR3 is given without its conserved first and last residue.

j_gene,v_gene,CDR3aa
TRBJ2-1,TRBV7-8,ASSLGTTNSWGYNEQF
TRBJ1-5,TRBV9,ASSAGQFNQPQH
TRBJ1-2,TRBV20-1,SATPNYGYT
TRBJ2-7,TRBV4-1,ASSQDELLLSSYEQY
TRBJ2-2,TRBV30,AWTRGLAWSGELF
TRBJ1-4,TRBV30,AGSSTGTNEKLF
TRBJ1-1,TRBV19,ASTSGGQGSMNTEAF
TRBJ1-6,TRBV7-3,ASSLNSPNSPLH
TRBJ2-1,TRBV3-1/TRBV3-2,ASSPLLAGGSFDEQF
TRBJ2-3,TRBV11-3,ASSNLEGLGADTQY
TRBJ1-6,TRBV6-6,ASSSRPGLSPLH
TRBJ1-2,TRBV2,ASSSGQGNYGYT
TRBJ1-2,TRBV7-6,ASSPLRTGEYGYT
TRBJ2-7,TRBV28,ASSPPGRGYEQY
TRBJ1-5,TRBV28,ASSRDRAYSNQPQH
TRBJ1-2,TRBV28,AGGRGANYGYT
TRBJ1-2,TRBV24-1,ATRKGQGANGYT
TRBJ1-4,TRBV5-4,ASSSQGKNEKLF
TRBJ2-2,TRBV7-2,ASSSAGTSSGELF
TRBJ2-5,TRBV7-3,ASSQRQGETQY
TRBJ2-3,TRBV11-2,ASSVTSGRGDTQY
TRBJ1-1,TRBV12-3/TRBV12-4,ASSSRGPAF
TRBJ2-1,TRBV5-1,ASSFSPGGGLAGLSSYNEQF
TRBJ1-1,TRBV30,AWRTKPGQYAEAF
TRBJ2-1,TRBV20-1,SALSYNEQF
TRBJ2-5,TRBV19,AVSQDREETQY
TRBJ1-1,TRBV10-3,AISEPGSEAF
TRBJ2-7,TRBV18,ASPRVYEQY
TRBJ2-5,TRBV2,ASSLSGPVAAQY
TRBJ1-6,TRBV15,ATRTGYHNSPLH
TRBJ1-3,TRBV18,ASSTQGSAAGNTIY
TRBJ2-4,TRBV28,ASSHNRGDIQY
TRBJ2-7,TRBV4-2,ASSQERGSRYEQY
TRBJ1-5,TRBV11-2,ASSLGIRHGNQPQH
TRBJ1-2,TRBV5-6,ASSFRVLNGYT
TRBJ2-3,TRBV25-1,ASSRLAGGYSTDTQY
TRBJ2-6,TRBV3-1/TRBV3-2,ASSPWSSGANVLT
TRBJ2-1,TRBV19,ASTERQGQEQF
TRBJ2-3,TRBV11-3,ASSLRTGMGTDTQY
TRBJ2-4,TRBV11-3,ASSLQGFPKNIQY
TRBJ2-6,TRBV4-2,ASSQISGGASGANVLT
TRBJ2-1,TRBV12-3/TRBV12-4,ASSFNRRTSPL
TRBJ2-1,TRBV27,ASSLSLGGGYNEQF
TRBJ1-1,TRBV2,ASSALQGNHEAF
TRBJ2-5,TRBV4-3,ASSHGVAGETQY
TRBJ2-1,TRBV28,ASSFGRNEQF
TRBJ2-7,TRBV4-3,ASSQDSLAGGPGEQY
TRBJ1-5,TRBV7-8,ASSLRTDWDQPQH
TRBJ2-2,TRBV18,ASSPPVAGEPGELF
TRBJ2-1,TRBV10-3,AISESGSGSRQWF
TRBJ1-1,TRBV6-5,ASSSPGYTEAF